This T cell receptor (beta chain) was sequenced for a study of T cell responses to AZD1222 COVID-19 vaccine (dated by TCRdb to the early 2020s). Looking at the study overall: A total of approximately 230 trial participants underwent TCR sequencing, of whom around 200 received two doses of AZD1222 and around 25 received two doses of the MenACWY control vaccine. Trial participants were enrolled by age into 18-55, 56-69 and 70-plus year subgroups, with 148, 28 and 57 TCR-sequenced participants respectively.

Study-level results and caveats: Conclusions about previously exposed vaccinees are limited because only five to seven AZD1222 recipients were SARS-CoV-2 seropositive at baseline. The vaccine-associated CD4 TCRs covered the entire spike protein, and the dominant responses fell in regions 160-218 and 743-854. The 56-69-year group was small, and its depth increase did not reach significance, likely because of low power. Reportedly, close to half of the unique spike-specific TCRs recognized epitopes lying outside the regions that are mutated in the B.1.351 and B.1.1.7 variants. No day 14 peak-response samples were available, so repertoires were characterized only after the peak T cell response. Most participants were white British and females outnumbered males, and the authors suggested that clonal diversity may have been underestimated. A significant rise in spike-specific TCR breadth and depth was observed after two AZD1222 doses relative to day 0 and relative to MenACWY recipients.

The CDR3 regions of human TCRbeta chains were analyzed by immunosequencing. Processing in the source paper ran as follows. Repertoire TCRs were checked for matches against a reference library of SARS-CoV-2-specific TCRs that had been generated using the MIRA antigen-specificity platform. Breadth was defined as the fraction of unique TCRs that were SARS-CoV-2-associated, and depth was defined as the fraction of total T cells that were SARS-CoV-2-associated. Using the MIRA data, each spike-specific TCR was assigned both to the spike region to which the TCR was reactive and to a CD4 or CD8 class. Log10-transformed breadth and depth values were compared by one-way ANOVA with Sidak's multiple comparisons tests. This immuneACCESS table, as held by TCRdb, lists in-frame sequences with V and J called but not all clones. Of the missing ones, under half trace to an unresolved V gene in checked studies; the others have no known cause. V, J and clone size reflect that table, while D and trimming were determined from the DNA. Counted in this sample were around 150,000 clones; around 90% of them appeared once. 3% to 3.5% of the sample belongs to the ten largest clones.

The label giving this sample's time point can be read as: about 28 days (+/-7) after the second vaccine dose. AZD1222 recipients given second doses at about 4 weeks or at about 12 weeks were pooled, since spike-specific TCR depth and breadth were not found to differ between the two schedules. The vaccinee samples were drawn from two UK trials, COV001 and COV002, one of which was a single-blind randomized controlled phase 2/3 trial testing AZD1222 (ChAdOx1 nCoV-19) in healthy adults. For TCRbeta chain sequencing, PBMC samples were collected from trial participants at day 0 and at day 28 after the second dose. As to this clone: This clone's antigen is unknown. No base-level quality is on record; no much larger clone is a single base apart.

The germline V gene (reference sequence) yields MNHEY for CDR1 and SMNVEV for CDR2. Trimming accounts for 5 bases at V and 2 bases at J, while the number of junction bases matched to no gene is 7. Reading from cysteine to phenylalanine, the CDR3 counts 15 amino acids. Just CDR3 DNA is preserved here, 45 bases in frame from base 1. The sequence derives from an adult who received the AZD1222 COVID-19 vaccine. The rearrangement combines TRBV27 with TRBJ1-1, with 8 junctional bases fitting TRBD1. The sequenced sample was peripheral blood, obtained 28 days after the second AZD1222 dose. The bases read TGTGCCAGCAGTACTAGGACAGGGCCAAACACTGAAGCTTTCTTT. It is translated as CASSTRTGPNTEAFF.